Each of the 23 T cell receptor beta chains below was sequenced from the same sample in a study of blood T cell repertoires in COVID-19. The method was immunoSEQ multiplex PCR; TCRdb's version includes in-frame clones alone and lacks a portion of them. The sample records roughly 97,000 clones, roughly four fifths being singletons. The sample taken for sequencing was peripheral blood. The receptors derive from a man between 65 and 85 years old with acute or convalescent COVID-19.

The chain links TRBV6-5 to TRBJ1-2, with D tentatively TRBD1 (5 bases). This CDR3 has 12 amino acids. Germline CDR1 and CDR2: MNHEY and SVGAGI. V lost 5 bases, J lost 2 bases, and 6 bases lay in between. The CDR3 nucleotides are TGTGCCAGCAGTAGACAGAACTATGGCTACACCTTC. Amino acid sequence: CASSRQNYGYTF.

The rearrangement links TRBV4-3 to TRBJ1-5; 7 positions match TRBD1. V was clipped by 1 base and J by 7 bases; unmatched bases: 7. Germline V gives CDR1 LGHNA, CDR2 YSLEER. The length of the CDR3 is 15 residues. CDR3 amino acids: CASSQAHRGGQPQHF. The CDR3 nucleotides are TGCGCCAGCAGCCAAGCCCACAGGGGCGGGCAGCCCCAGCATTTT.

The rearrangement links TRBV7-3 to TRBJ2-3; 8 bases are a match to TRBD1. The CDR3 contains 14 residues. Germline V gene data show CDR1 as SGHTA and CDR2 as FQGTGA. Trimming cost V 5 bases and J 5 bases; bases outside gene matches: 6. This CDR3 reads CASSPGQVRDTQYF. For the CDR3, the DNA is TGTGCCAGCAGCCCGGGACAGGTTAGAGATACGCAGTATTTT.

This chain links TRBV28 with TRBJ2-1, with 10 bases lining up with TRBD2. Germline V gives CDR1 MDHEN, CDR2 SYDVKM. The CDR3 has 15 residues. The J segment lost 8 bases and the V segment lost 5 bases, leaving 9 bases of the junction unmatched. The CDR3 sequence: CASSLTSGIIYEQFF. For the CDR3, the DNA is TGTGCCAGCAGTCTCACTAGCGGGATAATCTATGAGCAGTTCTTC. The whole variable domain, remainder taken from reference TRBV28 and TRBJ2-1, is DVKVTQSSRYLVKRTGEKVFLECVQDMDHENMFWYRQDPGLGLRLIYFSYDVKMKEKGDIPEGYSVSREKKERFSLILESASTNQTSMYLCASSLTSGIIYEQFFGPGTRLTVL.

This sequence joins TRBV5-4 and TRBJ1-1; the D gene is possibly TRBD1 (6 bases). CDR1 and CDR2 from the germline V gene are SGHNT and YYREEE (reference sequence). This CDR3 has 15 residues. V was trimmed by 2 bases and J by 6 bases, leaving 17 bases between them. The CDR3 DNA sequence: TGTGCCAGCAGCTTCGGACAGTTGAGGAGCGCTGAAGCTTTCTTT. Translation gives CASSFGQLRSAEAFF.

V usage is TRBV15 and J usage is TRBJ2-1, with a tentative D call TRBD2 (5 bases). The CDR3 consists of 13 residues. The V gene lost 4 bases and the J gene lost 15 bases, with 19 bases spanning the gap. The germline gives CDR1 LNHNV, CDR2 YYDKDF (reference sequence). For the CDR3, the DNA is TGTGCCACCAGCAACCCGCCGGGCCGGGGATTGTTCTTC. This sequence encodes CATSNPPGRGLFF.

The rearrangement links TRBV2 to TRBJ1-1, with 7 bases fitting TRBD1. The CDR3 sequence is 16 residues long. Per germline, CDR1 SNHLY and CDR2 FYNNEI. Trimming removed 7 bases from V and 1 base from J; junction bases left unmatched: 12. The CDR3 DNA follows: TGTGCCAGCAAAAGACAGGGAGGAACGGCGAACACTGAAGCTTTCTTT. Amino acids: CASKRQGGTANTEAFF.

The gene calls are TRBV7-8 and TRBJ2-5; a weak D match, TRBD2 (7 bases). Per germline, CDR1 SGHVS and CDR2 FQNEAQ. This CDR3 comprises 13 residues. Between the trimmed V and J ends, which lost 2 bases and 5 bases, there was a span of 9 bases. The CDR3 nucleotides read TGTGCCAGCAGCTTAAGGGGGGGGGAGACCCAGTACTTC. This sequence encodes CASSLRGGETQYF. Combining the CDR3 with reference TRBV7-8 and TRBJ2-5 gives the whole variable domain GAGVSQSPRYKVAKRGQDVALRCDPISGHVSLFWYQQALGQGPEFLTYFQNEAQLDKSGLPSDRFFAERPEGSVSTLKIQRTQQEDSAVYLCASSLRGGETQYFGPGTRLLVL.

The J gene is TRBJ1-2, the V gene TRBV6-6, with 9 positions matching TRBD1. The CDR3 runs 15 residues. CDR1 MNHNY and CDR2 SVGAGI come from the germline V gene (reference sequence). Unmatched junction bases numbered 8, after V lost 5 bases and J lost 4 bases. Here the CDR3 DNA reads TGTGCCAGCAGTCAAAGGACAGGGGATCCCTATGGCTACACCTTC. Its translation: CASSQRTGDPYGYTF.

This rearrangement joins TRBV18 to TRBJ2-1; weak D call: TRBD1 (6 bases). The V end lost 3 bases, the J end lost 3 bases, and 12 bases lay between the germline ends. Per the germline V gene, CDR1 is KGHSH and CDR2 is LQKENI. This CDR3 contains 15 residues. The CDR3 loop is CASSPPSGVYNEQFF. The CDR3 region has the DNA TGTGCCAGCTCACCTCCCTCAGGGGTCTACAATGAGCAGTTCTTC.

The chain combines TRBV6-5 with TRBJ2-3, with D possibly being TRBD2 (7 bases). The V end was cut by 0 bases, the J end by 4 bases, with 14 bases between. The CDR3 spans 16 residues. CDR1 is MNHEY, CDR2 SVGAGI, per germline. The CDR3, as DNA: TGTGCCAGCAGTTACTCAAGGGAGGGGGACGCAGATACGCAGTATTTT. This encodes CASSYSREGDADTQYF.

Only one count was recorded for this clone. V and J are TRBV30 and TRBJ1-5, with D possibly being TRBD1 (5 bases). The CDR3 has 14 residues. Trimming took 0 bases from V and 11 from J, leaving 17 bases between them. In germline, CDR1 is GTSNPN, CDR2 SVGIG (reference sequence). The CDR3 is CAWSVRGGMEAQHF. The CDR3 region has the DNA TGTGCCTGGAGTGTACGCGGGGGAATGGAGGCCCAGCATTTT.

The CDR3 sequence: CASRGDSTTDTQYF. The CDR3 bases are TGTGCCAGCAGGGGGGACAGCACCACAGATACGCAGTATTTT. This chain uses TRBV2 with TRBJ2-3; 7 nucleotides match TRBD1. The CDR3 loop spans 14 amino acids. Per the germline V gene, CDR1 is SNHLY and CDR2 is FYNNEI. The junction had 5 bases not matched to a gene; V was cut back by 6 bases and J by 2 bases.

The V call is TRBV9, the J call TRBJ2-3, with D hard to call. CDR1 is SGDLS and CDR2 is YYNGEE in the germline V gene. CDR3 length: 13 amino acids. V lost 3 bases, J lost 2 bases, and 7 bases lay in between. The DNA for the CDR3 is TGTGCCAGCAGCGCTCAGGACACAGATACGCAGTATTTT. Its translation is CASSAQDTDTQYF.

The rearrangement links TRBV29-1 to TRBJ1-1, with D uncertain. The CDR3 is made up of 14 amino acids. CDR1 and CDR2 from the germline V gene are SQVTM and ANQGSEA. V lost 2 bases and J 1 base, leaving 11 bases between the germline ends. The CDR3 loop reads CSVESIRRNTEAFF. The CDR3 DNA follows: TGCAGCGTTGAATCAATTAGGAGGAACACTGAAGCTTTCTTT.

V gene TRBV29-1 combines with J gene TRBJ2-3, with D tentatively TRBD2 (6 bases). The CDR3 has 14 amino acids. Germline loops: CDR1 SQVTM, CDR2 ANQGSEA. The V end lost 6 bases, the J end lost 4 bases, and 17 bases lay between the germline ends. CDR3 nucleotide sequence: TGCAGCGTGGGGCCGGGAGATGGGGCAGATACGCAGTATTTT. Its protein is CSVGPGDGADTQYF.

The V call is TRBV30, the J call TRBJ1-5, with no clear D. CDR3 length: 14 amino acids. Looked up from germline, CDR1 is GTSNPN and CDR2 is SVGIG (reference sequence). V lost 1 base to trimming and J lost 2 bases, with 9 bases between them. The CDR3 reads CAWSGNMGNQPQHF. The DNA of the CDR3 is TGTGCCTGGAGTGGTAACATGGGCAATCAGCCCCAGCATTTT.

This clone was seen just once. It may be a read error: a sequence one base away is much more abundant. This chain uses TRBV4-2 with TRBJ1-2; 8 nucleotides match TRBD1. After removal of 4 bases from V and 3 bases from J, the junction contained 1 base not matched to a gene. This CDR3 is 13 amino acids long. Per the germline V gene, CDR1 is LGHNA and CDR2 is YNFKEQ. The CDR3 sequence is CASSPGQDYGYTF. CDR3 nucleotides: TGTGCCAGCAGCCCGGGACAGGACTATGGCTACACCTTC.

The CDR3 sequence is CASSEGQGETYEQYF. CDR3 bases: TGTGCCAGCAGTGAAGGACAGGGGGAAACCTACGAGCAGTACTTC. V gene TRBV2 combines with J gene TRBJ2-7; 9 nucleotides agree with TRBD1. The germline gives CDR1 SNHLY, CDR2 FYNNEI. The CDR3 is 15 amino acids. Losses at the gene ends were 1 base for V and 2 bases for J; bases not matched to a gene: 3.

CDR3 protein: CATSDSRTGAGNTIYF. CDR3 DNA sequence: TGTGCCACCAGTGATTCCCGGACAGGGGCTGGAAACACCATATATTTT. The V and J genes are TRBV24-1 and TRBJ1-3, with TRBD1 identical over 9 bases. Germline V CDR1 and CDR2: KGHDR, SFDVKD. V was pared by 2 bases and J by 2 bases, with 3 bases of the junction left unmatched. The CDR3 runs to 16 residues.

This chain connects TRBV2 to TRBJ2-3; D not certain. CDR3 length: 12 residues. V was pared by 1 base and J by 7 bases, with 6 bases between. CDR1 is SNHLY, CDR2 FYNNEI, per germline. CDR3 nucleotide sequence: TGTGCCAGCAGTGAAGTTGAGTATACGCAGTATTTT. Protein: CASSEVEYTQYF.

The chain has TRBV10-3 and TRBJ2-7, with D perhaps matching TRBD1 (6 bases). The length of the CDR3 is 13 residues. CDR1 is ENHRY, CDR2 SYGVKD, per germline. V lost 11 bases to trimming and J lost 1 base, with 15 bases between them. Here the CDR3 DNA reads TGTGCCTCCCACCGTCAGGGGTCCTACGAGCAGTACTTC. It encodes CASHRQGSYEQYF.

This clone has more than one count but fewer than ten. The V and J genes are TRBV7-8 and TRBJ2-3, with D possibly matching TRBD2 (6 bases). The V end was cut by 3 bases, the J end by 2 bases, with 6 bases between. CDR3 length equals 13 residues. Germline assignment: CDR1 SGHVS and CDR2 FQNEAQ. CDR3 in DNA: TGTGCCAGCAGCTTGGGACTCACAGATACGCAGTATTTT. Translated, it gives CASSLGLTDTQYF.